This section outlines one T cell receptor beta chain sequence together with its context. The data were taken from a study of blood T cell repertoires in COVID-19. As processed by the authors: Estimation of nucleated cell counts was performed using reference gene primer amplification. TCRdb's copy holds only in-frame clones and misses some; the assay was immunoSEQ multiplex PCR. Clone size and the V and J calls come from that table; the DNA yielded D and trimming. Among approximately 60,000 clones, around 83% were seen once, and the ten largest hold roughly 6.8%. The CDR3 extends over 15 amino acids. The sample taken for sequencing was peripheral blood. This receptor was obtained from a human donor in a cohort sampled during active COVID-19. The chain combines TRBV21-1 with TRBJ2-7; TRBD1 reflects the table's D call only, with no check against the DNA. TRBV21-1 is a pseudogene segment. The CDR3 DNA reads as TGTGCCAGCAGCAAGAGACAGGGTCGGTCCTACGAGCAGTACTTC. It yields the protein CASSKRQGRSYEQYF.